The 10 T cell receptor beta chains presented below share a single source sample, sequenced in a study of T cell repertoires in cytomegalovirus infection. TCRdb reprocessed the reads via MiXCR and lists one record per CDR3 protein. The sample records approximately 250,000 distinct CDR3 sequences, about 12% being singletons. The sequenced material came from PBMCs. The receptors stem from a human donor in good health (CMV status not recorded). Some clones in this sample may be carry-over from other donors' samples.

There are a few counts of this clonotype. The CDR3: CASSRGRISYEQYF. Here the CDR3 DNA reads TGTGCCAGCAGCCGTGGACGGATCTCCTACGAGCAGTACTTC. The chain joins TRBV7-8 to TRBJ2-7; D not certain. From germline, CDR1 is SGHVS and CDR2 FQNEAQ. The V and J ends lost 5 bases and 0 bases respectively, with 11 bases between them. The CDR3 spans 14 residues.

This clonotype was recorded at least ten times. This sequence joins TRBV7-2 and TRBJ1-5; D unclear. This CDR3 has 12 residues. Germline values: CDR1 SGHTA, CDR2 FQGNSA. V lost 5 bases, J lost 4 bases, and 6 bases lay in between. The CDR3 nucleotides are TGTGCCAGCAGCCCCTGGAATCAGCCCCAGCATTTT. Protein product: CASSPWNQPQHF.

This clonotype was seen repeatedly, ten times or more. The chain is built from TRBV6-1 and TRBJ1-1, with 7 bases that match TRBD1. The CDR3 covers 14 residues. Germline values: CDR1 MNHNS, CDR2 SASEGT. V shed 6 bases, J shed 5 bases, and the junction held 9 bases outside the gene matches. CDR3 in DNA: TGTGCCAGCAGCCGACAGGGCGGAGGGACTGAAGCTTTCTTT. Its translation: CASSRQGGGTEAFF.

This clonotype was seen many times. The rearrangement uses TRBV27 and TRBJ1-4; 8 bases match TRBD1. Trimming at V came to 4 bases and at J to 8 bases, leaving 9 bases not matched to a gene. The CDR3 loop spans 15 amino acids. Germline CDR1 is MNHEY and CDR2 is SMNVEV (reference sequence). The CDR3 loop is CASSSYRGVGEKLFF. The CDR3 region has the DNA TGTGCCAGCAGTTCGTACAGGGGGGTAGGAGAAAAACTGTTTTTT.

This clonotype showed up just a few times. The gene calls are TRBV29-1 and TRBJ2-1; D is perhaps TRBD1 (5 bases). Germline CDR1 is SQVTM and CDR2 is ANQGSEA. V was clipped by 7 bases and J by 6 bases, with 16 bases between them. The CDR3 spans 13 residues. This CDR3 is CSGGRPGPNEQFF. The CDR3 nucleotides are TGCAGCGGGGGCAGGCCAGGACCCAATGAGCAGTTCTTC.

This clonotype was recorded at least ten times. This rearrangement joins TRBV6-5 to TRBJ2-7; 9 bases align to TRBD1. The trim removed 0 bases at V and 6 bases at J, leaving 18 bases unmatched. Per germline, CDR1 MNHEY and CDR2 SVGAGI. The CDR3 length is 19 residues. This CDR3 is CASSYSRDRANPGKGEQYF. The CDR3 nucleotides are TGTGCCAGCAGTTACTCGCGGGACAGGGCGAACCCCGGTAAGGGCGAGCAGTACTTC.

This clonotype was detected a few times. CDR3 nucleotide sequence: TGCAGCGTTGATTCCCCTCAGGGGGCGGACACTGAAGCTTTCTTT. Residues: CSVDSPQGADTEAFF. This chain links TRBV29-1 with TRBJ1-1; 8 positions match TRBD1. The junction had 9 bases not matched to a gene; V was cut back by 3 bases and J by 3 bases. CDR1 SQVTM and CDR2 ANQGSEA come from the germline V gene. The CDR3 sequence is 15 residues long.

This clonotype has just a few counts. V gene TRBV28 combines with J gene TRBJ2-3; TRBD1 is a possible D gene (7 bases). The germline V gene has CDR1 MDHEN and CDR2 SYDVKM. Deletions cut 6 bases from V and 3 bases from J, with 16 bases between. The length of the CDR3 is 15 residues. This CDR3 reads CASRETGRSTDTQYF. The CDR3 DNA sequence: TGTGCCAGCAGGGAGACAGGGAGGTCGACAGATACGCAGTATTTT.

At least ten counts were recorded for this clonotype. V gene TRBV7-2 combines with J gene TRBJ1-6, with unresolved D. CDR1 SGHTA and CDR2 FQGNSA come from the germline V gene. The V end was cut by 5 bases, the J end by 9 bases, with 14 bases between. This CDR3 contains 14 residues. The CDR3 sequence is CASSPLRESSPLHF. DNA of the CDR3: TGTGCCAGCAGCCCCTTGAGGGAGAGTTCACCCCTCCACTTT.

This clonotype came up many times. V usage is TRBV7-3 and J usage is TRBJ2-7; D might be TRBD1 (6 bases). The germline V gene encodes CDR1 SGHTA and CDR2 FQGTGA. V was clipped by 5 bases and J by 6 bases, with 20 bases between them. CDR3 length: 15 amino acids. The CDR3 DNA reads TGTGCCAGCAGCCCCATTTTGGGACATCTCGCCGAGCAGTACTTC. This gives the protein CASSPILGHLAEQYF.